This paragraph reports one T cell receptor (beta chain). The data were taken from a study of CD8 T cells in Susac syndrome. The authors carried out high-throughput sequencing of TCR beta. They applied it to CD8+ and CD4+ T cells obtained from blood. Purification of the CD8+ and CD4+ T cells relied on negative isolation, and TEMRA cells underwent FACS enrichment. RNA in amounts of 0.5 to 1 ug was reverse transcribed with random hexamers. Multiplex PCR with immunoSEQ amplified the TCR beta CDR3 across 54 Vbeta and 13 Jbeta. MiXCR, applied by TCRdb to the immunoSEQ multiplex PCR reads, yields one record per CDR3 protein. The sample has more than 75,000 distinct CDR3 sequences; 90% to 95% are singletons. The germline V gene encodes CDR1 MNHEY and CDR2 SMNVEV (reference sequence). This CDR3 has 16 amino acids. V lost 5 bases, J lost 9 bases, and 10 bases stayed unmatched.

This chain uses TRBV27 with TRBJ1-6, with TRBD1 matching 10 bases. Sequenced sample: CD8+ T cells from PBMCs. This TCR was recovered from a human donor in good health. The chain's CDR3 is CASSQHPTGGGSPLHF. In DNA, the CDR3 is TGTGCCAGCAGTCAACACCCGACAGGGGGCGGTTCACCCCTCCACTTT.